These T cell receptor beta chains were read from a single sample in a study of regulatory T cells in long-lasting Graves disease. TCRdb called the multiplex PCR reads again in MiXCR, with one record for every CDR3 protein. Among approximately 350,000 distinct CDR3 sequences, roughly 24% were seen once, and the ten largest hold around 30%. The input for sequencing was peripheral blood mononuclear cells (PBMCs), taken when the disease was refractory, from a patient treated with antithyroid drugs. The origin of the receptors is a woman in her forties with Graves disease. Each CDR3 is given with its conserved first and last residue. Fields, in order: D gene, clone size, V gene, CDR3 length, J gene, CDR3 protein, CDR3 DNA. A D gene is named only where the DNA matches it firmly. Where a row states a size, it is once, few, many or the class of an expanded clone; other rows omit it.

TRBD2	few	TRBV28	16	TRBJ2-7	CASSQAASGRAYEQYF	TGTGCCAGCAGCCAAGCCGCTAGCGGGAGGGCCTACGAGCAGTACTTC
-	-	TRBV29-1	11	TRBJ2-1	CSASPNNEQFF	TGCAGCGCCTCCCCCAATAATGAGCAGTTCTTC
-	few	TRBV10-3	12	TRBJ2-5	CATLQEGETQYF	TGTGCCACCCTCCAAGAGGGGGAGACCCAGTACTTC
TRBD2	-	TRBV18	18	TRBJ2-4	CASSPSPTRGRSENIQYF	TGTGCCAGCTCACCGAGTCCCACCCGCGGGAGGTCCGAAAACATTCAGTACTTC
TRBD2	many	TRBV27	15	TRBJ2-1	CASSLAGVAYNEQFF	TGTGCCAGCAGTTTAGCGGGGGTTGCCTACAATGAGCAGTTCTTC
TRBD2	-	TRBV13	16	TRBJ2-5	CASSPRTSGDQETQYF	TGTGCCAGCAGCCCTAGGACTAGCGGGGACCAAGAGACCCAGTACTTC
-	many	TRBV11-2	14	TRBJ2-7	CASSSWTVPYEQYF	TGTGCCAGCAGCTCATGGACTGTACCCTACGAGCAGTACTTC
TRBD2	-	TRBV30	14	TRBJ2-5	CAWSNSGRERAQYF	TGTGCCTGGAGCAATAGCGGGAGAGAAAGGGCCCAGTACTTC
TRBD1	-	TRBV7-8	17	TRBJ2-2	CASSLRPGQGNTGELFF	TGTGCCAGCAGCCTCCGACCGGGACAGGGGAACACCGGGGAGCTGTTTTTT
-	many	TRBV11-2	15	TRBJ1-1	CASSEYGQKNTEAFF	TGTGCCAGCAGCGAATACGGACAGAAGAACACTGAAGCTTTCTTT
TRBD2	-	TRBV12-3/TRBV12-4	17	TRBJ2-5	CASRKLGLAGEQETQYF	TGTGCCAGCAGGAAACTGGGACTAGCGGGAGAGCAAGAGACCCAGTACTTC
-	-	TRBV9	17	TRBJ2-7	CASSKPIPRAATYEQYF	TGTGCCAGCAGCAAGCCCATCCCCCGGGCCGCGACCTACGAGCAGTACTTC
TRBD2	few	TRBV29-1	13	TRBJ2-7	CSVGGGSTYEQYF	TGCAGCGTTGGCGGGGGTTCGACCTACGAGCAGTACTTC
TRBD2	few	TRBV6-1	14	TRBJ2-1	CASKPGLASDEQFF	TGTGCCAGCAAACCGGGACTAGCGAGCGATGAGCAGTTCTTC
-	few	TRBV20-1	10	TRBJ1-1	CSALDSEAFF	TGCAGTGCTCTCGACAGTGAAGCTTTCTTT
-	many	TRBV20-1	13	TRBJ2-5	CSATGVGVETQYF	TGCAGTGCGACCGGGGTCGGTGTTGAGACCCAGTACTTC
-	-	TRBV6-9	16	TRBJ1-1	CASSYSPLTPNTEAFF	TGTGCCAGCAGTTACTCCCCTCTGACACCGAACACTGAAGCTTTCTTT
-	-	TRBV28	19	TRBJ2-1	CASNSLFGPQGISYNEQFF	TGTGCCAGCAACTCACTCTTCGGACCACAGGGAATTTCCTACAATGAGCAGTTCTTC
-	-	TRBV30	11	TRBJ2-7	CAWARLGEQYF	TGTGCCTGGGCCCGACTGGGCGAGCAGTACTTC
-	few	TRBV2	15	TRBJ2-7	CASSDSGHLSYEQYF	TGTGCCAGCAGTGATTCCGGACACCTCTCCTACGAGCAGTACTTC
TRBD2	many	TRBV15	16	TRBJ2-7	CATSRDYNSGSYEQYF	TGTGCCACCAGCAGAGATTATAATAGCGGGAGTTACGAGCAGTACTTC
-	many	TRBV20-1	16	TRBJ1-5	CSARGSVTVLNQPQHF	TGCAGTGCTAGAGGATCGGTGACGGTCCTCAATCAGCCCCAGCATTTT
-	-	TRBV7-8	17	TRBJ2-2	CASSLSELTANTGELFF	TGTGCCAGCAGCTTGTCCGAACTAACCGCGAACACCGGGGAGCTGTTTTTT
-	many	TRBV20-1	13	TRBJ1-1	CSASLPVNTEAFF	TGCAGTGCTAGTTTGCCGGTGAACACTGAAGCTTTCTTT
-	few	TRBV12-3/TRBV12-4	12	TRBJ2-3	CASSRGTDTQYF	TGTGCCAGCAGTCGGGGCACAGATACGCAGTATTTT
-	few	TRBV5-4	11	TRBJ2-7	CATSSSYEQYF	TGTGCCACCTCTTCGTCGTACGAGCAGTACTTC
TRBD1	many	TRBV28	14	TRBJ1-1	CASSWGTARFEAFF	TGTGCCAGCAGTTGGGGGACAGCTAGATTTGAAGCTTTCTTT
TRBD1	few	TRBV3-1	16	TRBJ2-2	CASSQEGDSRTGELFF	TGTGCCAGCAGCCAAGAAGGGGACAGTAGGACCGGGGAGCTGTTTTTT
-	-	TRBV7-9	15	TRBJ2-1	CASSPRQGLYNEQFF	TGTGCCAGCAGCCCACGACAGGGACTCTACAATGAGCAGTTCTTC
TRBD2	few	TRBV2	12	TRBJ2-3	CASTREGDTQYF	TGTGCCAGCACGCGGGAGGGTGATACGCAGTATTTT
TRBD1	many	TRBV6-1	15	TRBJ1-2	CASRRPDRDTYGYTF	TGTGCCAGCAGGAGACCAGACAGGGACACTTATGGCTACACCTTC
-	few	TRBV12-3/TRBV12-4	17	TRBJ2-3	CASSFGQNGPFTDTQYF	TGTGCCAGCAGTTTCGGGCAGAACGGTCCCTTCACAGATACGCAGTATTTT
TRBD1	few	TRBV19	15	TRBJ1-4	CASSKWDRSEEKLFF	TGTGCCAGTAGTAAGTGGGACAGGTCGGAAGAAAAACTGTTTTTT
-	many	TRBV12-3/TRBV12-4	14	TRBJ1-1	CASTPQGLNTEAFF	TGTGCCAGCACCCCCCAGGGCCTGAACACTGAAGCTTTCTTT
-	-	TRBV12-3/TRBV12-4	14	TRBJ1-2	CASSFSGISYGYTF	TGTGCCAGCAGTTTTTCAGGGATTAGCTATGGCTACACCTTC
-	-	TRBV5-1	14	TRBJ1-5	CASSLGGPHQPQHF	TGCGCCAGCAGCTTAGGGGGGCCGCATCAGCCCCAGCATTTT